This T cell receptor beta chain was found in a study of blood T cell repertoires in COVID-19. Here immunoSEQ multiplex PCR was the method, and the copy in TCRdb shows in-frame clones only, minus some. The sample has around 150,000 clones; 80% are singletons. CDR3 size: 17 residues. Per the germline V gene, CDR1 is SGHVS and CDR2 is FQNEAQ. Trimming took 1 base from V and 5 from J; bases not matched to a gene: 9. Sequencing used PBMCs or T cells enriched from blood (not recorded which). The V gene is TRBV7-8, the J gene TRBJ1-3, with TRBD1 matching over 9 bases. The origin of this receptor is a man aged 40-49 years who had recovered from COVID-19. CDR3 coding DNA: TGTGCCAGCAGCTTAGACAGGGGGCGACGTTCTAGAAACACCATATATTTT. It encodes CASSLDRGRRSRNTIYF.